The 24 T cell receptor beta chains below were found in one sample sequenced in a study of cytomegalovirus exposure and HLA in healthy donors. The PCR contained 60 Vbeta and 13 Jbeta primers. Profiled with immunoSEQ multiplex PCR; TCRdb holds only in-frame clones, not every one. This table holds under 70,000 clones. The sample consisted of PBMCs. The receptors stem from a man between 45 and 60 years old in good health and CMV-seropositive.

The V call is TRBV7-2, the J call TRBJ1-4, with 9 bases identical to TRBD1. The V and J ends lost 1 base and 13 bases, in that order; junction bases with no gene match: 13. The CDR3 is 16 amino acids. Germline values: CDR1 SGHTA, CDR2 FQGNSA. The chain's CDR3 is CASSLVRRTGAGGLFF. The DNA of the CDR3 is TGTGCCAGCAGCTTAGTCCGTAGGACAGGGGCCGGGGGACTGTTTTTT.

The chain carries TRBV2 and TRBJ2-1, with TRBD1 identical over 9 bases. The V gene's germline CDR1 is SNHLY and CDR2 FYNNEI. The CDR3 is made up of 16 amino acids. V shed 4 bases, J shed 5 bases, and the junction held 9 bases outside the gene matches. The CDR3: CASSGLEGQGNNEQFF. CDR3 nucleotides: TGTGCCAGCAGTGGCCTCGAGGGACAGGGTAACAATGAGCAGTTCTTC.

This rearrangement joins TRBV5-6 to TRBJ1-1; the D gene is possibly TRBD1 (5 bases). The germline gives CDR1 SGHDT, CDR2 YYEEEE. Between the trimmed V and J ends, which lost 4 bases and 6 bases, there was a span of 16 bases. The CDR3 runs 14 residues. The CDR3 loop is CASSTLGRVAEAFF. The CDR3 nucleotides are TGTGCCAGCAGCACTCTGGGCAGGGTTGCTGAAGCTTTCTTT.

The CDR3 bases are TGTGCCAGCAGCCAAAGCGTTGATACGCAGTATTTT. It yields the protein CASSQSVDTQYF. This chain joins TRBV4-2 and TRBJ2-3; D is undetermined. This CDR3 contains 12 residues. Germline V lookup: CDR1 LGHNA, CDR2 YNFKEQ. The ends were cut back, 2 bases at V and 6 bases at J, with 6 bases in the middle.

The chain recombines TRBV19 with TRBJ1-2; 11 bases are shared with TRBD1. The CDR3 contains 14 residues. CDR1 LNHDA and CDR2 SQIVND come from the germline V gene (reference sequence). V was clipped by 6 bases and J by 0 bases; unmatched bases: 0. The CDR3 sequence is CASRGQGANYGYTF. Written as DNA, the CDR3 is TGTGCCAGTAGGGGACAGGGGGCTAACTATGGCTACACCTTC.

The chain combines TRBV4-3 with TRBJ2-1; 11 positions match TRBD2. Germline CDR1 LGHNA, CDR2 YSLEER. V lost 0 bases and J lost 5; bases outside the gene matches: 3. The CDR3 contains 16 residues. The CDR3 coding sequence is TGCGCCAGCAGCCAAGATTTAGCGGGGGGGGACAATGAGCAGTTCTTC. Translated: CASSQDLAGGDNEQFF.

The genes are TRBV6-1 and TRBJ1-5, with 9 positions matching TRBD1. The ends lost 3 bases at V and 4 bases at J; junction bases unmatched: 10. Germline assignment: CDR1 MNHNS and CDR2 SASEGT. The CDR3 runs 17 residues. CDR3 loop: CASSEGQGRWANQPQHF. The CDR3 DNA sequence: TGTGCCAGCAGTGAGGGACAGGGAAGATGGGCAAATCAGCCCCAGCATTTT.

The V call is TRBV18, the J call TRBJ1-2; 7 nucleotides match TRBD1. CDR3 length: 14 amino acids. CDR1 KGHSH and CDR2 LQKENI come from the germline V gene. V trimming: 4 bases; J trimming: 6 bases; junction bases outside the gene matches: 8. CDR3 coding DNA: TGTGCCAGCTCACGGAACAGGGGAGAAGATGGCTACACCTTC. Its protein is CASSRNRGEDGYTF.

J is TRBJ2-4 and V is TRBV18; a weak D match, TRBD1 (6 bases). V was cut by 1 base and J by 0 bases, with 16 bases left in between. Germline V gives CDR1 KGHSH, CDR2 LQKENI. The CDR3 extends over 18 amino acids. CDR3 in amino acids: CASSPQGVNRLAKNIQYF. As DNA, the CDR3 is TGTGCCAGCTCACCACAGGGGGTTAATCGACTAGCCAAAAACATTCAGTACTTC.

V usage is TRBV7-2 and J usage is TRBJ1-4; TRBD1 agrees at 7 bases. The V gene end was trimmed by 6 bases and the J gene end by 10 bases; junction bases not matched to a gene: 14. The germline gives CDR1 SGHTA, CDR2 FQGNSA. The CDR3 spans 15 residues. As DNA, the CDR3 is TGTGCCAGCAGTCCTACGTCAACAGGGGTGGGAAAACTGTTTTTT. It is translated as CASSPTSTGVGKLFF.

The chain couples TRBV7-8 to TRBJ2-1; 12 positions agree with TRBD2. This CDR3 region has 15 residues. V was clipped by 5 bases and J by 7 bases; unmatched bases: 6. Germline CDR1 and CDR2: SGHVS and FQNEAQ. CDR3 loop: CASSPGLAGTNEQFF. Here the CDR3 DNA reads TGTGCCAGCAGCCCCGGACTAGCGGGAACGAATGAGCAGTTCTTC.

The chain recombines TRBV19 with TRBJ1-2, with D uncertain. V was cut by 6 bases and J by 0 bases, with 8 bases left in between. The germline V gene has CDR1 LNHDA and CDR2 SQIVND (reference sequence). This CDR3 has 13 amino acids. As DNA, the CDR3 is TGTGCCAGTAGAATTGAGGCTAACTATGGCTACACCTTC. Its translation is CASRIEANYGYTF.

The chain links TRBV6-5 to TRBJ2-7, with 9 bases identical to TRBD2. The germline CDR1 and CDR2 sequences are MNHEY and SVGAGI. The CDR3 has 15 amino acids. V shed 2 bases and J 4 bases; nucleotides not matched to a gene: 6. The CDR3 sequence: CASSYGRGGTYEQYF. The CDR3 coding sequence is TGTGCCAGCAGTTACGGGCGGGGGGGCACTTACGAGCAGTACTTC.

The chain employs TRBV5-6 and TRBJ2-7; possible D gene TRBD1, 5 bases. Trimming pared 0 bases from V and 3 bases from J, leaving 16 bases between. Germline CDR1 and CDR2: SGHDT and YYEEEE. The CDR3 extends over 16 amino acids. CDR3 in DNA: TGTGCCAGCAGCTTGGATCCTGCGACAGAGGTCTACGAGCAGTACTTC. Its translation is CASSLDPATEVYEQYF.

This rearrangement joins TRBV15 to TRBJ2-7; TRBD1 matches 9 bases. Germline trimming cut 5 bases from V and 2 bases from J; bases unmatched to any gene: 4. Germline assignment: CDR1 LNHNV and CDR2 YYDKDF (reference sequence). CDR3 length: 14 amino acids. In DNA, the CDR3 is TGTGCCACCAGCTTCGGACAGGGGCCCTACGAGCAGTACTTC. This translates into CATSFGQGPYEQYF.

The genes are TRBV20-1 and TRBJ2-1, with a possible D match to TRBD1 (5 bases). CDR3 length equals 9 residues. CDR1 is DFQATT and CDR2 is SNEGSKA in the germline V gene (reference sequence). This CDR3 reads CRVAGEQFF. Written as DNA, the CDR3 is TGCAGGGTCGCAGGGGAGCAGTTCTTC.

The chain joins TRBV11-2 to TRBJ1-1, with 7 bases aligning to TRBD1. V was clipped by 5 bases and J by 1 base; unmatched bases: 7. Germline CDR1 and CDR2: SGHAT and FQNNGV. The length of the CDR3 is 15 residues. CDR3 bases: TGTGCCAGCAGCCTCCGACAGGGAGCGAACACTGAAGCTTTCTTT. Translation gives CASSLRQGANTEAFF.

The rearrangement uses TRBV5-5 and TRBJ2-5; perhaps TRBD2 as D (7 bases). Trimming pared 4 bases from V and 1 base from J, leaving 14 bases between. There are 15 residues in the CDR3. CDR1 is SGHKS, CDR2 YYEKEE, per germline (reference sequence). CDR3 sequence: CASSPWGGAQETQYF. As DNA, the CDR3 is TGTGCCAGCAGCCCCTGGGGGGGGGCCCAAGAGACCCAGTACTTC.

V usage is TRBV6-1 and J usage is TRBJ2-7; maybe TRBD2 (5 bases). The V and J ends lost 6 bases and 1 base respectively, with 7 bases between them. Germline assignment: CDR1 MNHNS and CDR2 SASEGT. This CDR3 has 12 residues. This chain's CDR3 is CASRRDSYEQYF. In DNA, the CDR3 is TGTGCCAGCAGACGGGATTCCTACGAGCAGTACTTC.

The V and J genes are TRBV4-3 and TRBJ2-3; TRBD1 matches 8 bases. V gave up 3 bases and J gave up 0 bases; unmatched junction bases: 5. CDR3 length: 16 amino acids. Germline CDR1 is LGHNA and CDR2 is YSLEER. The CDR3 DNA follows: TGCGCCAGCAGCCAGGGACAGGCGACTAGCACAGATACGCAGTATTTT. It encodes CASSQGQATSTDTQYF.

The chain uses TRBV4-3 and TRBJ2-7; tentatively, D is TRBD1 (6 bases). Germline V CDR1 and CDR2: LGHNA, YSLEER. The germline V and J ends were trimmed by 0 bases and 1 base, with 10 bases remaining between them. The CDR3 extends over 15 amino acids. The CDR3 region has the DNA TGCGCCAGCAGCCAAGATCAACAGGGTTCCTACGAGCAGTACTTC. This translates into CASSQDQQGSYEQYF.

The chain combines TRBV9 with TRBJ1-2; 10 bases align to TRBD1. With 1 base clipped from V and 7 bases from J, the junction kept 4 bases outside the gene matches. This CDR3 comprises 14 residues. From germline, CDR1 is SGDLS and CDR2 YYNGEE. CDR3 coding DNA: TGTGCCAGCAGCGTATCCGGGACAGGGGTTGGCTACACCTTC. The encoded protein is CASSVSGTGVGYTF.

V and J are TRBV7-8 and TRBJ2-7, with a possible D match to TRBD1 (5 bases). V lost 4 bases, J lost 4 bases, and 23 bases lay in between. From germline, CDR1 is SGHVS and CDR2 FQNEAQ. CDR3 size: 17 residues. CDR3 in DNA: TGTGCCAGCAGCTCCGCCAGGGTTCCCCTTCCCCGTTACGAGCAGTACTTC. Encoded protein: CASSSARVPLPRYEQYF.

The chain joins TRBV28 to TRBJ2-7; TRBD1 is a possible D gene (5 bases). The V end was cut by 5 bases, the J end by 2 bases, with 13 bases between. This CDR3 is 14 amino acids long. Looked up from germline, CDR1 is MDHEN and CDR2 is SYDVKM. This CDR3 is CASSGLDSPYEQYF. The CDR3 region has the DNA TGTGCCAGCAGTGGCCTTGACAGTCCCTACGAGCAGTACTTC.